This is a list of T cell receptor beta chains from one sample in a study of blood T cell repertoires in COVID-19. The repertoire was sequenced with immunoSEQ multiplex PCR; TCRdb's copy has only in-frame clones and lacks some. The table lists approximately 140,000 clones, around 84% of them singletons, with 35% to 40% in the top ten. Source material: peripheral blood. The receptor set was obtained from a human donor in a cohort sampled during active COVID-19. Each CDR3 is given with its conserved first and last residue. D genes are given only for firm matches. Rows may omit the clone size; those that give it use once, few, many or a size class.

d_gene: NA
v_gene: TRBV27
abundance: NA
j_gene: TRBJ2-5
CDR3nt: TGTGCCAGCAGAAGGGCGGGGCCTTTAGAGAGAGAGACCCAGTACTTC
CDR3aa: CASRRAGPLERETQYF

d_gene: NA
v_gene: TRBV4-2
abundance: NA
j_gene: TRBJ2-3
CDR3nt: TGTGCCAGCAGCCAAGGAGGGGGATACACAGATACGCAGTATTTT
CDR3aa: CASSQGGGYTDTQYF

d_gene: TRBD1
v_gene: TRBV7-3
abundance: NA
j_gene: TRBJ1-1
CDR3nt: TGTGCCAGCAGCATCACAGGGGGAACTGAAGCTTTCTTT
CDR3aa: CASSITGGTEAFF

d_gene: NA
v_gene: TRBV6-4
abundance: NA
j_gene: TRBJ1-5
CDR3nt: TGTGCCAGGGGTTGGGGCAGCGGGCGGGACAATCAGCCCCAGCATTTT
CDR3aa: CARGWGSGRDNQPQHF

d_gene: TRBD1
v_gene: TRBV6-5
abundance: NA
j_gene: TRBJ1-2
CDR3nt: TGTGCCAGCAGTTCGACAGGGGGGTCTGGCTACACCTTC
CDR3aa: CASSSTGGSGYTF

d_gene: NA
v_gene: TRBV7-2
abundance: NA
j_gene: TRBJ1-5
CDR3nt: TGTGCCAGCAGCTTAGGCACTTATAGCAATCAGCCCCAGCATTTT
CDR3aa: CASSLGTYSNQPQHF

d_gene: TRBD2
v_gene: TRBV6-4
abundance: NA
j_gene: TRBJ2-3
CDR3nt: TGTGCCACCGGGACTAGCGGGGAATCAGATACGCAGTATTTT
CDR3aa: CATGTSGESDTQYF

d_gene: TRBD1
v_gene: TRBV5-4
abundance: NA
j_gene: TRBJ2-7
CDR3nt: TGTGCCAGCGGGACAGGTTACCACGAGCAGTACTTC
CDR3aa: CASGTGYHEQYF

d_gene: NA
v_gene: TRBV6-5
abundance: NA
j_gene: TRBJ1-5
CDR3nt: TGTGCCAGCAGTTACTCGGGGGGGGCGAACCAGCCCCAGCATTTT
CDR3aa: CASSYSGGANQPQHF

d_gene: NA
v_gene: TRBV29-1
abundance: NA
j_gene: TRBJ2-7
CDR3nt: TGCAGCGTTGTACAGGGCCTTACCTACGAGCAGTACTTC
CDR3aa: CSVVQGLTYEQYF

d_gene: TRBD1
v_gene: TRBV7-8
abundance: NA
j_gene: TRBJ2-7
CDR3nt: TGTGCCAGCAGCTTAGAGGCAGACAGGGGATCGTTCGAGCAGTACTTC
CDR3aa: CASSLEADRGSFEQYF

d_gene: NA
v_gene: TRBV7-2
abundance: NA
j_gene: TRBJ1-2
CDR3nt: TGTGCCAGCAGCTTACTGGGGGGGTATGGCTACACCTTC
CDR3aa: CASSLLGGYGYTF

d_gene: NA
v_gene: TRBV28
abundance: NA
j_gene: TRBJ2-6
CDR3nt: TGTGCCAGCGGAGATAGCGGAAGTGGGGCCAACGTCCTGACTTTC
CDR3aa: CASGDSGSGANVLTF

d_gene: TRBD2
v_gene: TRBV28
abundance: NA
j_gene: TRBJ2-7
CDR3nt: TGTGCCAGCAGACCTAAGCTCGAGCGGGGGCCTTTCTACGAGCAGTACTTC
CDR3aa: CASRPKLERGPFYEQYF

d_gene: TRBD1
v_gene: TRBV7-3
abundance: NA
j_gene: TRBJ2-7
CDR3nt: TGTGCCAGCAGCTTACTACAGGGGGCAACCGAGCAGTACTTC
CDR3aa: CASSLLQGATEQYF

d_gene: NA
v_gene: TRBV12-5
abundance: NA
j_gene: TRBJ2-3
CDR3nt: TGTGCTAGTGGTTCTATAGGGGTGCACACAGATACGCAGTATTTT
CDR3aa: CASGSIGVHTDTQYF

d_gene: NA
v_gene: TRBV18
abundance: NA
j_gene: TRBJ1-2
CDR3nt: TGTGCCAGCTCACCGGGGGCGCGTGGCTACACCTTC
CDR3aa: CASSPGARGYTF

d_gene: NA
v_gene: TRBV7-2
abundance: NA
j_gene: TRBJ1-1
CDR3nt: TGTGCCAGCAGCGCCGCCAGAGGAGCTTTCTTT
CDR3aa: CASSAARGAFF

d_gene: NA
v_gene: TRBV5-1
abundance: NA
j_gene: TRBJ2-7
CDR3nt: TGCGCCAGCAGCTTGTCGAGTGACAGCCGATCCGAGCAGTACTTC
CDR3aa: CASSLSSDSRSEQYF

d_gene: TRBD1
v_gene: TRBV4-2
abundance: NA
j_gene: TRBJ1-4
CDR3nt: TGTGCCAGCAGCCAAGCCGGACAGGGGGAAAAACTGTTTTTT
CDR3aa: CASSQAGQGEKLFF

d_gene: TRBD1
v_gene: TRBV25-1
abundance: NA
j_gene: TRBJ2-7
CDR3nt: TGTGCCAGCAGTGAACCTGGGACAGGGGGCCGCCAGTACTTC
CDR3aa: CASSEPGTGGRQYF

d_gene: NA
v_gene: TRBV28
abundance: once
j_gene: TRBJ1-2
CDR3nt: TGTGCCAGCACGAGGCAGGGCCAAAGCTATGGCTACACCTTC
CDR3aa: CASTRQGQSYGYTF

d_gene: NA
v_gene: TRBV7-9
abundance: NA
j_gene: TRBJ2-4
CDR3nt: TGTGCCAGCAGCTTGGGCGCAGGGGGGAAAAACATTCAGTACTTC
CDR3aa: CASSLGAGGKNIQYF

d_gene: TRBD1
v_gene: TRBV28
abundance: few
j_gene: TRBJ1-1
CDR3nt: TGTGCGACGTCTACCACAGGGGGAGGAACTGAAGCTTTCTTT
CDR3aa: CATSTTGGGTEAFF

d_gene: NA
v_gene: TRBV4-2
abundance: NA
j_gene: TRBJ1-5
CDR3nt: TGTGCCAGCAGCCAACCCACAGGGTCGAGCAATCAGCCCCAGCATTTT
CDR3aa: CASSQPTGSSNQPQHF